This TCR beta chain was recovered during a study of post-analysis software for immune sequencing data. In the study overall: Relapsing-remitting, secondary progressive and progressive-relapsing multiple sclerosis courses were included. Study findings and constraints: Controls had significantly higher normalized Chao1 diversity than multiple sclerosis patients. Patients showed TRBV5-6, TRBV5-1 and TRBV20-1 among roughly 5 TRBV segments more frequent than in controls.

Unique-molecular-identifier-tagged TCR beta cDNA libraries were used. A single record per CDR3 protein comes from TCRdb applying MiXCR to the PCR reads. The data show 650,000 to 850,000 distinct CDR3 sequences, more than 45% seen once. Trimming took 0 bases from V and 0 from J, leaving 9 bases between them. The V gene's germline CDR1 is LGHDT and CDR2 YNNKEL (reference sequence). The length of the CDR3 is 15 residues. This clonotype was seen a handful of times. Its antigen is not identified. The material sequenced was blood. This TCR was recovered from a girl between 10 and 17 years old with multiple sclerosis. The chain recombines TRBV3-1 with TRBJ2-7; the D is unclear. The CDR3 spells CASSQDPGGSYEQYF. For the CDR3, the DNA is TGTGCCAGCAGCCAAGATCCGGGCGGCTCCTACGAGCAGTACTTC.